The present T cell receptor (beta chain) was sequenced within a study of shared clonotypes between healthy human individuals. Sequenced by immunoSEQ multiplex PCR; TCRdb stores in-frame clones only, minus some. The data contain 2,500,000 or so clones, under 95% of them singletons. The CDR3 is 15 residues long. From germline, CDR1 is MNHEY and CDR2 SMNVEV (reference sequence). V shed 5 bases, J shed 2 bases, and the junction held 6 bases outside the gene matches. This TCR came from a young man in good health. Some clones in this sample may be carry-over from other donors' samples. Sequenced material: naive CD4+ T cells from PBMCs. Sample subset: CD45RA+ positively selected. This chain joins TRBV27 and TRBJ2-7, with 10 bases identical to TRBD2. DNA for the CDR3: TGTGCCAGCAGTGCTAGCGGGAGAGCACCCTACGAGCAGTACTTC. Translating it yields CASSASGRAPYEQYF.